Listed below are T cell receptor beta chains from one sample, sequenced in a study of PD-1 blockade in mismatch repair-deficient tumors. The table came from immunoSEQ multiplex PCR; TCRdb's copy has only in-frame clones and leaves some out. The data contain 30,000 to 35,000 clones, approximately 80% of them singletons. Here the sequenced sample was PBMCs, taken around 6 weeks after starting pembrolizumab. The receptors here all came from an adult with mismatch repair-deficient cancer. Both conserved end residues are part of each CDR3. The D gene is left open where the match is weak. Size tells how often a clone was seen (once, few, many) or the class of an expanded clone, and some rows leave it out.

>TRBV6-6|TRBJ2-4|.|.
CASRPPGAKNIQYF
TGTGCCAGCAGGCCCCCGGGAGCCAAAAACATTCAGTACTTC
>TRBV28|TRBJ1-3|TRBD1|.
CASSPSGTELGNTIYF
TGTGCCAGCAGTCCCTCCGGGACAGAGCTTGGAAACACCATATATTTT
>TRBV10-3|TRBJ2-2|TRBD1|.
CAITGGQANTGELFF
TGTGCCATCACCGGAGGACAGGCGAACACCGGGGAGCTGTTTTTT
>TRBV28|TRBJ2-1|TRBD2|once
CASSKNQGLAALGLEQFF
TGTGCCAGCAGCAAGAACCAAGGACTAGCGGCCCTCGGGTTGGAGCAGTTCTTC
>TRBV11-2|TRBJ2-7|TRBD2|.
CASSLAAGGGYREQYF
TGTGCCAGCAGCCTAGCCGCGGGAGGGGGGTATAGGGAGCAGTACTTC
>TRBV12-2|TRBJ2-1|.|.
CASPHRVIEQFF
TGTGCAAGTCCACACAGGGTAATCGAGCAGTTCTTC
>TRBV15|TRBJ1-3|.|.
CATSSAHLSSGNTIYF
TGTGCCACCAGCAGCGCTCATTTGAGCTCTGGAAACACCATATATTTT
>TRBV5-1|TRBJ2-7|.|.
CASSLGNSYEQYF
TGCGCCAGCAGCTTGGGTAACTCCTACGAGCAGTACTTC
>TRBV28|TRBJ2-1|TRBD1|.
CASLGVGGKQFF
TGTGCCAGCCTCGGGGTAGGGGGCAAGCAGTTCTTC
>TRBV19|TRBJ1-2|.|.
CASSFWAYGYTF
TGTGCCAGTAGTTTTTGGGCCTATGGCTACACCTTC
>TRBV2|TRBJ2-2|TRBD2|.
CASRGTRSGELFF
TGTGCCAGCAGGGGGACTAGGTCCGGGGAGCTGTTTTTT
>TRBV11-2|TRBJ2-7|.|once
CASSLDQSGEQYF
TGTGCCAGCAGCTTAGATCAATCGGGGGAGCAGTACTTC
>TRBV7-9|TRBJ2-1|.|.
CASSTDRTASNEQFF
TGTGCCAGCAGCACCGACAGGACGGCCTCCAATGAGCAGTTCTTC
>TRBV18|TRBJ2-7|TRBD1|.
CASSQGTGSGYEQYF
TGTGCCAGCTCACAGGGGACAGGGAGCGGATACGAGCAGTACTTC
>TRBV19|TRBJ1-2|.|.
CASSMDSQTYGYTF
TGTGCCAGTAGTATGGACAGCCAAACCTATGGCTACACCTTC
>TRBV2|TRBJ1-5|.|.
CASSVGQGNQPQHF
TGTGCCAGCAGTGTGGGCCAGGGGAATCAGCCCCAGCATTTT
>TRBV5-1|TRBJ2-2|.|once
CASSSISRTARGELFF
TGCGCCAGCAGCTCCATCTCCCGGACAGCCCGGGGGGAGCTGTTTTTT
>TRBV18|TRBJ2-1|TRBD2|.
CASSQVAGGDEQFF
TGTGCCAGCTCACAGGTAGCGGGAGGGGATGAGCAGTTCTTC